Included here is one T cell receptor beta chain sequence, with context. Antigen unknown. Germline V gene sequence: CDR1 MNHNY, CDR2 SVGAGI (reference sequence). Trimming left V 5 bases short and J 3 bases short, with 4 bases between. There are 11 residues in the CDR3. In the PCR, 60 Vbeta and 13 Jbeta primers were used. Method: immunoSEQ multiplex PCR; TCRdb's copy keeps in-frame clones and lacks some. The repertoire includes 150,000 to 250,000 clones, less than 80% of them detected once, and around 4.8% sits in the top ten. The data belong to a study of cytomegalovirus exposure and HLA in healthy donors. As for the study in general: From HLA-typed donors, an early data release held tens of millions of unique TCRs. Study findings and constraints: CMV serostatus was the sole immune exposure information available. In a later analysis, parvovirus B19, influenza, CMV and Epstein-Barr virus appeared linked to several top co-occurrence clusters.

The source material was PBMCs. The receptor was derived from a woman in her 30s in good health and CMV-seropositive. The chain has TRBV6-6 and TRBJ2-5, with D unclear. For the CDR3, the DNA is TGTGCCAGCAGTAGAGAAGAGACCCAGTACTTC. This codes for CASSREETQYF.